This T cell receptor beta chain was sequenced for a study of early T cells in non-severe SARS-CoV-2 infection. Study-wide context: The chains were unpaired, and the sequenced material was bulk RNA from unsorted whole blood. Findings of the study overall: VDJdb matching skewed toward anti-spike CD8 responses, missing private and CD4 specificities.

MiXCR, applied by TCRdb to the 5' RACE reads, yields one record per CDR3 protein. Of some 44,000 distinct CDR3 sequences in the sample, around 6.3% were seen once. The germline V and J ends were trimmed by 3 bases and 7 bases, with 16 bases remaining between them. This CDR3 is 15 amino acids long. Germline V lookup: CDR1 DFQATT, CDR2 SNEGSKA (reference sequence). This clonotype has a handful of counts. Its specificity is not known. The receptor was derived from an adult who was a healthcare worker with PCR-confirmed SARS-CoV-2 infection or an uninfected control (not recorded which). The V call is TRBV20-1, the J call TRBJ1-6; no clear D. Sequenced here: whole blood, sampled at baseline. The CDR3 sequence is CSARKEKNMNSPLHF. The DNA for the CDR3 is TGCAGTGCTAGGAAGGAAAAGAATATGAATTCACCCCTCCACTTT.